Listed here are 14 T cell receptor beta chains from one sample, sequenced in a study of post-analysis software for immune sequencing data. Study outcomes and limitations: Patients showed TRBV5-6, TRBV5-1 and TRBV20-1 among five TRBV segments more frequent than in controls.

Antigens for these TCRs are unknown. Unique molecular identifiers were built into the TCR beta cDNA libraries. MiXCR, applied by TCRdb to the PCR reads, yields one record per CDR3 protein. This sample has 820,000 or so distinct CDR3 sequences; about 53% occur once, and the top ten carry roughly 4.4%. The material sequenced was blood. The receptors stem from a girl between 5 and 17 years old with multiple sclerosis.

This clonotype appeared a few times. The chain couples TRBV12-3 or TRBV12-4 to TRBJ2-3; 14 nucleotides align to TRBD2. The CDR3 sequence is 14 residues long. J was trimmed by 9 bases and V by 8 bases; bases with no gene match: 7. The CDR3 here is CASAGTSGSRTQYF. CDR3 bases: TGTGCCAGCGCGGGGACTAGCGGGAGTAGAACGCAGTATTTT.

In this sample, this clonotype turned up once. The J gene is TRBJ2-7, the V gene TRBV20-1, with 14 bases matching TRBD2. CDR1 is DFQATT, CDR2 SNEGSKA, per germline (reference sequence). The CDR3 has 19 amino acids. Trimming cost V 0 bases and J 4 bases; bases outside gene matches: 14. The CDR3 DNA follows: TGCAGTGCTAGAGATTGGTATGGATGGACTAGCGGGGGGCGATACGAGCAGTACTTC. Protein sequence: CSARDWYGWTSGGRYEQYF.

This clonotype was observed a handful of times. This rearrangement joins TRBV20-1 to TRBJ2-5; D gene unclear. Per the germline V gene, CDR1 is DFQATT and CDR2 is SNEGSKA (reference sequence). The CDR3 has 11 residues. V lost 3 bases and J 5 bases, leaving 7 bases between the germline ends. The CDR3 region has the DNA TGCAGTGCTAGCATGGGGGAGACCCAGTACTTC. Translating gives CSASMGETQYF.

V is TRBV6-4 and J is TRBJ2-1, with D uncertain. Germline assignment: CDR1 MRHNA and CDR2 SNTAGT. Trimming cost V 4 bases and J 9 bases, with 13 bases left between them. This CDR3 region has 13 residues. The CDR3 region has the DNA TGTGCCAGCAGTGTTACGTTAGGTAGTGAGCAGTTCTTC. Amino acids: CASSVTLGSEQFF.

This chain joins TRBV29-1 and TRBJ1-2; no clear D. Germline V gene lookup returns CDR1 SQVTM and CDR2 ANQGSEA. V was pared by 6 bases and J by 3 bases, with 8 bases between. This CDR3 has 11 amino acids. The CDR3 DNA is TGCAGCGTACCTCAGCACTATGGCTACACCTTC. It codes for CSVPQHYGYTF.

This clonotype was found a few times. The V and J genes are TRBV5-1 and TRBJ2-7; the D is unclear. Trimming removed 4 bases from V and 3 bases from J, with 17 bases in between. CDR3 length: 15 residues. Germline loops: CDR1 SGHRS, CDR2 YFSETQ. The CDR3 loop reads CASSLSTETFYEQYF. The CDR3 DNA reads TGCGCCAGCAGCCTCAGCACAGAGACCTTCTACGAGCAGTACTTC. Full variable domain (remainder filled in from reference TRBV5-1 and TRBJ2-7): KAGVTQTPRYLIKTRGQQVTLSCSPISGHRSVSWYQQTPGQGLQFLFEYFSETQRNKGNFPGRFSGRQFSNSRSEMNVSTLELGDSALYLCASSLSTETFYEQYFGPGTRLTVT.

The rearrangement joins TRBV7-9 to TRBJ2-3; perhaps TRBD2 as D (6 bases). The CDR3 has 15 amino acids. Between the trimmed V and J ends, which lost 2 bases and 4 bases, there was a span of 13 bases. From germline, CDR1 is SEHNR and CDR2 FQNEAQ (reference sequence). CDR3 sequence: CASSLRSVAADTQYF. CDR3 sequence (DNA): TGTGCCAGCAGCTTAAGGTCCGTAGCGGCAGATACGCAGTATTTT. Complete variable domain (other parts from reference TRBV7-9 and TRBJ2-3): DTGVSQNPRHKITKRGQNVTFRCDPISEHNRLYWYRQTLGQGPEFLTYFQNEAQLEKSRLLSDRFSAERPKGSFSTLEIQRTEQGDSAMYLCASSLRSVAADTQYFGPGTRLTVL.

The V call is TRBV2, the J call TRBJ1-2; D possibly corresponds to TRBD1 (6 bases). V was shortened by 7 bases and J by 4 bases, with 13 bases between the two germline ends. The CDR3 spans 13 residues. CDR1 is SNHLY and CDR2 is FYNNEI in the germline V gene. The CDR3 DNA follows: TGTGCCAGCACCAGAACGGGGGCCTATGGCTACACCTTC. Its translation: CASTRTGAYGYTF.

This clonotype came up a few times. The rearrangement uses TRBV18 and TRBJ2-7; 8 bases match TRBD2. V lost 2 bases, J lost 5 bases, and 8 bases stayed unmatched. Per germline, CDR1 KGHSH and CDR2 LQKENI. The CDR3 is 15 residues long. CDR3 protein: CASSPVSGGSHEQYF. CDR3 sequence (DNA): TGTGCCAGCTCACCAGTATCGGGAGGGAGCCACGAGCAGTACTTC.

The chain employs TRBV29-1 and TRBJ1-2; D is unclear. V lost 5 bases, J lost 8 bases, and 12 bases lay in between. Germline CDR1 and CDR2: SQVTM and ANQGSEA. The CDR3 length is 11 residues. CDR3 nucleotide sequence: TGCAGCGTTCTAGGAAGTGGGGGCTACACCTTC. Amino acids: CSVLGSGGYTF.

V usage is TRBV30 and J usage is TRBJ1-4, with D possibly matching TRBD1 (6 bases). V was clipped by 8 bases and J by 11 bases, with 15 bases between them. CDR3 size: 11 residues. The germline V gene encodes CDR1 GTSNPN and CDR2 SVGIG (reference sequence). CDR3 in amino acids: CASGQPSKLFF. The CDR3 nucleotides are TGTGCCAGTGGACAGCCGTCTAAACTGTTTTTT.

The chain has TRBV20-1 and TRBJ2-5, with 14 positions matching TRBD2. Per the germline V gene, CDR1 is DFQATT and CDR2 is SNEGSKA (reference sequence). Unmatched junction bases numbered 13, after V lost 3 bases and J lost 4 bases. The CDR3 is 18 residues long. This CDR3 is CSASPSQTSGRARETQYF. CDR3 sequence (DNA): TGCAGTGCTAGCCCCTCCCAGACTAGCGGGAGGGCGAGAGAGACCCAGTACTTC.

The rearrangement joins TRBV6-1 to TRBJ2-5; TRBD1 matches 9 bases. There are 16 residues in the CDR3. V gave up 4 bases and J gave up 5 bases; unmatched junction bases: 11. Germline CDR1 reads MNHNS; CDR2 reads SASEGT. CDR3 residues: CASSVPGQGSSETQYF. The CDR3 bases are TGTGCCAGCAGTGTCCCGGGACAGGGCTCGTCGGAGACCCAGTACTTC.

This clonotype was seen only a few times. DNA of the CDR3: TGTGCCAGCAGCCTGAGGGACGGGTACACAGATACGCAGTATTTT. The encoded protein is CASSLRDGYTDTQYF. V usage is TRBV7-3 and J usage is TRBJ2-3; the D gene could be TRBD1 or TRBD2 (5 bases each). The CDR3 loop spans 15 amino acids. Germline assignment: CDR1 SGHTA and CDR2 FQGTGA. Trimming pared 5 bases from V and 2 bases from J, leaving 14 bases between.